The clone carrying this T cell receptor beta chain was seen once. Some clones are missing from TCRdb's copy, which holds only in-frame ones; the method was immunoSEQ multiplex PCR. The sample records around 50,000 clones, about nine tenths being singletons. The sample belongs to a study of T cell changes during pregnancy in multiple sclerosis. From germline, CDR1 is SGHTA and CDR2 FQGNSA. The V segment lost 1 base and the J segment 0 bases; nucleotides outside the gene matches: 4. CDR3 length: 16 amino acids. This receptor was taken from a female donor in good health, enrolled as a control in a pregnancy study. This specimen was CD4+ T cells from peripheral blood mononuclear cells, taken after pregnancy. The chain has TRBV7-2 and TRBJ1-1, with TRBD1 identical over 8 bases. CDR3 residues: CASSLGPGGMNTEAFF. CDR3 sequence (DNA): TGTGCCAGCAGCTTAGGGCCAGGGGGCATGAACACTGAAGCTTTCTTT.